The 20 T cell receptor beta chains in this list originate from one sample, sequenced in a study of liver allograft versus peripheral blood T cells. Looking at the study overall: Comparisons were made between T cell receptor repertoires found in transplanted livers and those circulating in recipients' peripheral blood.

TCRdb re-derived calls from the reads in MiXCR, one entry per CDR3 protein. The data show approximately 5,200 distinct CDR3 sequences, roughly 17% seen once. The origin of the receptors is a human patient who had a liver transplant. Among the T cells, some may be from the graft donor.

The J gene is TRBJ2-6, the V gene TRBV28; no clear D. Germline loops: CDR1 MDHEN, CDR2 SYDVKM. CDR3 length: 18 residues. V dropped 7 bases and J dropped 0 bases, with 19 bases sitting between them. In DNA, the CDR3 is TGTGCCAGCACCCGAGAGGTACCGACCAGCTCTGGGGCCAACGTCCTGACTTTC. Translation gives CASTREVPTSSGANVLTF.

This chain links TRBV3-1 with TRBJ1-4; D is uncertain. Germline CDR1 is LGHDT and CDR2 is YNNKEL (reference sequence). The CDR3 covers 16 residues. V dropped 2 bases and J dropped 3 bases, with 13 bases sitting between them. CDR3 residues: CASSQRVGGANEKLFF. In nucleotides, the CDR3 is TGTGCCAGCAGCCAAAGAGTTGGCGGAGCTAATGAAAAACTGTTTTTT.

Many counts were recorded for this clonotype. This chain joins TRBV6-6 and TRBJ2-1, with a weak D call TRBD2 (6 bases). The germline gives CDR1 MNHNY, CDR2 SVGAGI (reference sequence). The CDR3 runs 14 residues. V was pared by 6 bases and J by 7 bases, with 16 bases between. The CDR3, as DNA: TGTGCCAGCAGCCTAACGCGGGATCGGAATGAGCAGTTCTTC. Its protein is CASSLTRDRNEQFF.

This chain links TRBV9 with TRBJ2-2; 9 nucleotides line up with TRBD2. This CDR3 comprises 18 residues. The V gene end was trimmed by 2 bases and the J gene end by 0 bases; junction bases not matched to a gene: 8. The germline gives CDR1 SGDLS, CDR2 YYNGEE. CDR3: CASSVRLAESTNTGELFF. The CDR3, as DNA: TGTGCCAGCAGCGTTAGACTAGCGGAGAGCACGAACACCGGGGAGCTGTTTTTT.

By share, this clonotype ranks as large. V is TRBV28 and J is TRBJ2-1; perhaps TRBD2 as D (6 bases). The length of the CDR3 is 14 residues. Germline assignment: CDR1 MDHEN and CDR2 SYDVKM. Between the trimmed V and J ends, which lost 5 bases and 9 bases, there was a span of 17 bases. The CDR3, as DNA: TGTGCCAGCAGTCAGGACATCCTGGGGGGTGAGCAGTTCTTC. As protein: CASSQDILGGEQFF.

V gene TRBV7-6 combines with J gene TRBJ2-1; 9 nucleotides match TRBD1. CDR3 length equals 13 residues. CDR1 is SGHVS, CDR2 FNYEAQ, per germline. V lost 4 bases, J lost 7 bases, and 2 bases stayed unmatched. The CDR3 bases are TGTGCCAGCAGCTCACAGGGGGCTAATGAGCAGTTCTTC. It translates to CASSSQGANEQFF.

Of note for this clonotype: A much larger clone differs by one base, so this may be a read error. DNA of the CDR3: TGTGCCACCAGCAGGATGGAAGTCGGACTAGCGGGAGGGGACTACGAGCAGTACTTC. Its translation is CATSRMEVGLAGGDYEQYF. The chain is built from TRBV15 and TRBJ2-1; 15 nucleotides align to TRBD2. The end of the DNA fits TRBJ2-7 better, so the J call may be wrong. The CDR3 length is 19 residues. Germline assignment: CDR1 LNHNV and CDR2 YYDKDF (reference sequence).

The chain couples TRBV20-1 to TRBJ1-5; 9 positions match TRBD1. Losses at the gene ends were 7 bases for V and 4 bases for J; bases not matched to a gene: 8. Germline-derived CDR1 and CDR2 are DFQATT and SNEGSKA (reference sequence). This CDR3 has 14 amino acids. CDR3 sequence (DNA): TGCAGTGTCATCCGGGACAGGGAGAATCAGCCCCAGCATTTT. Encoded protein: CSVIRDRENQPQHF.

By its share, this clonotype is medium-sized. The V and J genes are TRBV27 and TRBJ1-2; tentatively, D is TRBD1 (6 bases). CDR3 size: 18 residues. Germline CDR1 is MNHEY and CDR2 is SMNVEV (reference sequence). Trimming shortened V by 7 bases and J by 5 bases, and 29 bases separated the two germline ends. The CDR3: CASTIQPYRGRGFYGYTF. CDR3 DNA: TGTGCCAGCACTATTCAACCTTACCGGGGCAGGGGATTTTATGGCTACACCTTC.

This clonotype was observed at least ten times. The chain links TRBV7-9 to TRBJ2-2; 8 positions match TRBD1. The CDR3 length is 14 residues. Germline values: CDR1 SEHNR, CDR2 FQNEAQ (reference sequence). Trimming at V came to 6 bases and at J to 3 bases, leaving 3 bases not matched to a gene. The chain's CDR3 is CASRPDRDTGELFF. In DNA form, the CDR3 reads TGTGCCAGCAGGCCGGACAGGGACACCGGGGAGCTGTTTTTT.

This chain connects TRBV27 to TRBJ1-2; 7 nucleotides match TRBD1. The junction had 6 bases not matched to a gene; V was cut back by 6 bases and J by 2 bases. The CDR3 runs to 14 residues. CDR1 MNHEY and CDR2 SMNVEV come from the germline V gene (reference sequence). The CDR3 region is CASRIRDSNYGYTF. The CDR3 DNA is TGTGCCAGCAGGATCCGGGACAGCAACTATGGCTACACCTTC.

The V and J genes are TRBV14 and TRBJ2-3; no firm D call. The CDR3 has 13 residues. The V end was cut by 2 bases, the J end by 0 bases, with 3 bases between. Germline CDR1 and CDR2: SGHDN and FVKESK. For the CDR3, the DNA is TGTGCCAGCAGCCAAACAAGCACAGATACGCAGTATTTT. Protein product: CASSQTSTDTQYF.

This clonotype was seen many times. This chain links TRBV19 with TRBJ1-5; D might be TRBD1 (5 bases). The CDR3 runs 15 residues. Germline assignment: CDR1 LNHDA and CDR2 SQIVND (reference sequence). The V end was cut by 3 bases, the J end by 3 bases, with 12 bases between. Here the CDR3 reads CASSMWRDYNQPQHF. In DNA form, the CDR3 reads TGTGCCAGTAGTATGTGGAGGGACTACAATCAGCCCCAGCATTTT.

In its sample, this clonotype ranks as medium-sized (0.01 to 0.1%). This rearrangement joins TRBV6-1 to TRBJ1-2; 7 positions agree with TRBD1. CDR3 length: 14 amino acids. V was clipped by 6 bases and J by 5 bases; unmatched bases: 9. Germline V lookup: CDR1 MNHNS, CDR2 SASEGT. The CDR3 DNA reads TGTGCCAGCAGGAAGACCGGGACAGCGTATGGCTACACCTTC. Translating gives CASRKTGTAYGYTF.

This clonotype was counted ten times or more. The V call is TRBV6-6, the J call TRBJ2-1; D remains ambiguous. V was shortened by 0 bases and J by 7 bases, with 7 bases between the two germline ends. Looked up from germline, CDR1 is MNHNY and CDR2 is SVGAGI (reference sequence). This CDR3 comprises 13 residues. The CDR3 DNA sequence: TGTGCCAGCAGTTACTCGACGGGTAATGAGCAGTTCTTC. Translating gives CASSYSTGNEQFF.

This clonotype is classed as medium-sized. The CDR3 sequence is CASSSAEDTQYF. CDR3 DNA sequence: TGTGCCAGCAGCTCTGCGGAGGATACGCAGTATTTT. The V and J genes are TRBV13 and TRBJ2-3; D gene unclear. The CDR3 spans 12 residues. V gave up 4 bases and J gave up 6 bases, with 8 bases separating them. The germline gives CDR1 PRHDT, CDR2 FYEKMQ (reference sequence).

The rearrangement uses TRBV9 and TRBJ2-5; D is ambiguous. V dropped 0 bases and J dropped 5 bases, with 5 bases sitting between them. The CDR3 is made up of 12 amino acids. CDR1 is SGDLS, CDR2 YYNGEE, per germline. As DNA, the CDR3 is TGTGCCAGCAGCGTAGTAGGGGAGACCCAGTACTTC. This gives the protein CASSVVGETQYF.

The sample holds a few counts of this clonotype. The chain recombines TRBV7-9 with TRBJ2-2; 9 nucleotides match TRBD1. This CDR3 comprises 16 residues. Germline V gene data show CDR1 as SEHNR and CDR2 as FQNEAQ (reference sequence). V lost 1 base and J lost 7; bases outside the gene matches: 7. In DNA form, the CDR3 reads TGTGCCAGCAGCTTAGTCGGGACAGGGTTGGTCGGGGAGCTGTTTTTT. The encoded protein is CASSLVGTGLVGELFF.

Only a few counts were recorded for this clonotype. The rearrangement uses TRBV12-3 or TRBV12-4 and TRBJ2-1; TRBD1 agrees at 8 bases. This CDR3 contains 12 residues. V lost 5 bases and J lost 10; bases outside the gene matches: 4. This chain's CDR3 is CASSPRGPEQFF. The DNA for the CDR3 is TGTGCCAGCAGTCCCAGGGGGCCCGAGCAGTTCTTC.

The sample holds many counts of this clonotype. The chain couples TRBV27 to TRBJ2-1; D unclear. The CDR3 extends over 12 amino acids. The V and J ends lost 5 bases and 7 bases respectively, with 9 bases between them. CDR1 and CDR2 (germline): MNHEY, SMNVEV (reference sequence). Written as DNA, the CDR3 is TGTGCCAGCAGTCAGGCTGGGAATGAGCAGTTCTTC. Its protein is CASSQAGNEQFF.